This TCR beta chain derives from a study of blood T cell repertoires in COVID-19. Overall study context: T cells, B-cell-depleted T cells, or PBMCs provided the cDNA or gDNA that served as material.

Original data processing: Amplification of reference gene primers was used by the study to estimate nucleated cell counts. TCRdb's table, derived via immunoSEQ multiplex PCR, lists solely in-frame clones and lacks some. Clonal size and the V and J genes are those of that table, whereas D and trimming came from the DNA. The sample records fewer than 200,000 clones, about 91% being singletons. The receptor comes from a woman between 50 and 59 years old with acute or convalescent COVID-19. Sequences were obtained from peripheral blood.

The CDR3, as DNA: TGTGCCAGCAGGCCCTCTAGCGGGGGGGCTCGGGCAGATACGCAGTATTTT. Protein sequence: CASRPSSGGARADTQYF. The J gene is TRBJ2-3, the V gene TRBV7-2, with TRBD2 identical over 12 bases. This CDR3 is 17 amino acids long. With V trimmed by 6 bases and J by 4 bases, 11 bases remained unmatched. CDR1 and CDR2 from the germline V gene are SGHTA and FQGNSA.